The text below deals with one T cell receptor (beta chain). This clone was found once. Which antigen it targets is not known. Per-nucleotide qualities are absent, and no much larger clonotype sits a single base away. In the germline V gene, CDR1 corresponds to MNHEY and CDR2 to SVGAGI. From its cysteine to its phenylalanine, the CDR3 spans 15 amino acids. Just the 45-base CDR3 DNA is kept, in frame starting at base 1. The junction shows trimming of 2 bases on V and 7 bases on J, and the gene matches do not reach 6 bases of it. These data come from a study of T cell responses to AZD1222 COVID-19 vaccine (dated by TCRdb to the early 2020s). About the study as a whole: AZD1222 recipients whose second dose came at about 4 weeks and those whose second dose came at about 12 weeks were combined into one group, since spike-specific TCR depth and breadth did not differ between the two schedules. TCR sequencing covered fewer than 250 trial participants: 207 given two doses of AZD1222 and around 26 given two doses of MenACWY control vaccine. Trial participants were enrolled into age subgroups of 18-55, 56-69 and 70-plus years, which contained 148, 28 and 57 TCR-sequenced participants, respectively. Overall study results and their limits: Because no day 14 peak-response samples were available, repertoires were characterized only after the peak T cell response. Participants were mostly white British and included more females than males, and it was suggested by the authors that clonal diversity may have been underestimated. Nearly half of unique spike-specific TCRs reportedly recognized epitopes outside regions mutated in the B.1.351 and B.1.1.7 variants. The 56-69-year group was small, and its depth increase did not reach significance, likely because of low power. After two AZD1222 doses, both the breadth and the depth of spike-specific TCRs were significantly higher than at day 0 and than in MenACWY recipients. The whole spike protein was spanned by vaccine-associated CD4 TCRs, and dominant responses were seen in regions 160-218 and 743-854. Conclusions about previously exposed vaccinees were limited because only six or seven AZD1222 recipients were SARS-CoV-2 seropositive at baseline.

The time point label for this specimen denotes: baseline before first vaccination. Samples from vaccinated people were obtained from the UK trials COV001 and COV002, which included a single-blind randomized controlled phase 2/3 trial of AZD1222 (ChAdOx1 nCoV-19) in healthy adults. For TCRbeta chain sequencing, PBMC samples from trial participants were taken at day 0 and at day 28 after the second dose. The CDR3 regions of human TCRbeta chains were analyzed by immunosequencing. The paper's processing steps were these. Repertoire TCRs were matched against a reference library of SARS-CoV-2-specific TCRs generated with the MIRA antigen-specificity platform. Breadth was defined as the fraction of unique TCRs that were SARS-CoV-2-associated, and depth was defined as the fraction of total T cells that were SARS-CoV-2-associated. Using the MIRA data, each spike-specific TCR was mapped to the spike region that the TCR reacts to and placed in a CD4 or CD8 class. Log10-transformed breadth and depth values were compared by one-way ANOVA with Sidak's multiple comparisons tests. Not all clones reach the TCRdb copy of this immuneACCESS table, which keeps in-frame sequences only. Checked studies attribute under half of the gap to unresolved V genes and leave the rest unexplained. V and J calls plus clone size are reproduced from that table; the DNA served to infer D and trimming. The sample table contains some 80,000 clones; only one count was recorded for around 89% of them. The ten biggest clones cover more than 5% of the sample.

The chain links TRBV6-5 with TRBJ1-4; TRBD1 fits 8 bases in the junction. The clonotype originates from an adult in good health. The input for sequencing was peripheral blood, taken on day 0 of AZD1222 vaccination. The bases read TGTGCCAGCAGTTACCTATCAGGGGGCAGTGAAAAACTGTTTTTT. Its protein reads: CASSYLSGGSEKLFF.